The T cell receptor beta chain described here comes from a study of shared T cell receptors in the human thymus (dated by TCRdb to 2020 to 2022). General notes on the study: The study investigated the way shared, self-reactive T-cell receptor alpha chains are produced in the human thymus.

Library preparation was by the immunoSEQ multiplex PCR assay. TCRdb retrieved this table from immuneACCESS and kept in-frame rearrangements only. Not all clones are present; in checked studies, unresolved V genes account for under half, and no reason is known for the remainder. The sample data list approximately 760,000 clones, and approximately 83% of these were observed just once. The ten largest account for approximately 0.01% of the sample. CDR1 SGHNT and CDR2 YYREEE are derived from the germline V gene (reference sequence). The CDR3 measures 14 amino acids from cysteine to phenylalanine. The only DNA kept is the CDR3, 42 bases in frame from the first base. At the junction V is shortened by 4 bases and J by 6 bases; bases outside the gene matches: 4. Regarding this clone: Its antigen remains undetermined. Per-base qualities were not stored, and no clone one base away is much larger.

The sample was also linked to a second study, of human thymus T cells. In that second paper, the authors write: In Finland, the donors were immunologically healthy infants who were having open corrective cardiac surgery for congenital heart defects. Thymus tissue was collected as surgical resects that were removed during corrective cardiac surgery. Biased V and J gene segment usage appeared to be present in both thymic and peripheral blood repertoires. According to the related research, thymic TCR repertoires were highly overlapping among unrelated individuals. The study described the TCR alpha and beta repertoires in under ten infant thymus samples and four matching peripheral blood samples. Donor ages ranging from roughly 6 to 250 days were recorded, and a handful of male and two female infants were included in the cohort. Thymocytes were released mechanically from tissue and stored at -70 °C as pellets of roughly 9.5-31 million cells. Genomic DNA was extracted from frozen cell pellets with a QIAsymphony instrument. The immunoSEQ multiplex PCR assay was used to amplify the TCRB and TCRAD loci from a standardized amount of quality-controlled genomic DNA. The amplicons spanned the V(D)J region and were long enough to cover the CDR3 and allow V and J genes to be identified. The commercial immunoSEQ service was used to sequence amplicons on an Illumina platform. Primer bias and sequencing errors were corrected as previously described, and TCRAD and TCRB definitions were based on the IMGT database. Repertoires were analysed with immunoSEQ Analyzer 3.0 and VDJTools, covering basic statistics, V/J segment usage, diversity estimates, rarefaction and pairwise overlap. Chao1, ChaoE, Efron-Thisted, Shannon and inverse Simpson indices were used to estimate diversity, which was also estimated on datasets down-sampled to the smallest sample. For repertoire overlap, CDR3 nucleotide sequence, V gene and J gene had to match strictly, and clustering was done by Jaccard-based multidimensional scaling. On average, thymus samples gave 800,000 or so unique TCRB clonotypes, whereas blood samples gave around 80,000.

The clonotype originates from a girl less than two years old with a congenital heart defect. Donor details come from another sample of the same person, matched by shared clones. The chain uses TRBV5-4 and TRBJ1-6; TRBD1 lines up with 7 middle nucleotides. Sequencing input: thymocytes. The DNA sequence follows: TGTGCCAGCAGCACCGGGACAGCTAATTCACCCCTCCACTTT. Its protein product is CASSTGTANSPLHF.